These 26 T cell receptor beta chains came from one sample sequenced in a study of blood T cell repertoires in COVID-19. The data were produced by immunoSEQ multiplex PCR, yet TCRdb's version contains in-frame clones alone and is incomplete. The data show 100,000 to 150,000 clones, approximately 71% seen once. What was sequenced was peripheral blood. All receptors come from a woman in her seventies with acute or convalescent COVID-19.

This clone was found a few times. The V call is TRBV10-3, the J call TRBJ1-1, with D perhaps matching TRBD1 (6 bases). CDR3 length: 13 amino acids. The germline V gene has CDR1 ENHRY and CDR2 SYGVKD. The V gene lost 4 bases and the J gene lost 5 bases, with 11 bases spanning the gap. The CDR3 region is CAISVNRETEAFF. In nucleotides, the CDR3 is TGTGCCATCAGTGTGAACAGGGAGACTGAAGCTTTCTTT.

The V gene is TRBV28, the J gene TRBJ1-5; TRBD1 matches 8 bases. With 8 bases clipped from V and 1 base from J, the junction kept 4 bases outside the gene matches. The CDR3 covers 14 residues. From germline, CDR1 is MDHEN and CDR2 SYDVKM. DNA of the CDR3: TGTGCCAGCTGGACAGGGAGAAGCAATCAGCCCCAGCATTTT. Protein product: CASWTGRSNQPQHF.

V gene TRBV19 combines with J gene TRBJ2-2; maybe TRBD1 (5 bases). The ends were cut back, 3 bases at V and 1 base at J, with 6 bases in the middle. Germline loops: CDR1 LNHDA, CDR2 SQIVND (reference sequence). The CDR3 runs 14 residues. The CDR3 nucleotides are TGTGCCAGTAGTATCGGACAGAACACCGGGGAGCTGTTTTTT. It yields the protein CASSIGQNTGELFF. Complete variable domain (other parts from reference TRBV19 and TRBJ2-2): DGGITQSPKYLFRKEGQNVTLSCEQNLNHDAMYWYRQDPGQGLRLIYYSQIVNDFQKGDIAEGYSVSREKKESFPLTVTSAQKNPTAFYLCASSIGQNTGELFFGEGSRLTVL.

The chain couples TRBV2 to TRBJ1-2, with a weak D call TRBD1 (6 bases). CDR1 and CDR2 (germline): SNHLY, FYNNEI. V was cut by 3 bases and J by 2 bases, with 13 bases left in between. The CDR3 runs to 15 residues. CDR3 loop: CASSEGTGRNYGYTF. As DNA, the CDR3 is TGTGCCAGCAGTGAGGGCACAGGGCGCAACTATGGCTACACCTTC.

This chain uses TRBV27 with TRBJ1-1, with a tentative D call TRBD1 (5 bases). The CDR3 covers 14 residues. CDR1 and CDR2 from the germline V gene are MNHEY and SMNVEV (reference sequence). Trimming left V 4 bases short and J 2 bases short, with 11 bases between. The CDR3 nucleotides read TGTGCCAGCAGTTCACAGGTTTATAACACTGAAGCTTTCTTT. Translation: CASSSQVYNTEAFF.

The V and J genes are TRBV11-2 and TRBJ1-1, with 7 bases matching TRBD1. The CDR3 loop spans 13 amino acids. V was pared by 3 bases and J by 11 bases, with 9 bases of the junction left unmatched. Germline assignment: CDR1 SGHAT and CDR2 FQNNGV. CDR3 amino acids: CASSFQRDRQAFF. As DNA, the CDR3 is TGTGCCAGCAGCTTTCAAAGGGACAGACAGGCTTTCTTT.

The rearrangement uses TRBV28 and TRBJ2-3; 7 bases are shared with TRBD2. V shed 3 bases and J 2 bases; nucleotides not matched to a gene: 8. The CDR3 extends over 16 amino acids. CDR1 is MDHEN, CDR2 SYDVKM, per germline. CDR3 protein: CASSFPTGGHTDTQYF. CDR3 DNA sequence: TGTGCCAGCAGTTTTCCAACGGGAGGCCACACAGATACGCAGTATTTT.

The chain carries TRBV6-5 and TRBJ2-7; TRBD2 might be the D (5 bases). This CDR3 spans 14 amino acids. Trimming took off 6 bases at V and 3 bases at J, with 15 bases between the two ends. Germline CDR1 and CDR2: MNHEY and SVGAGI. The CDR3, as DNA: TGTGCCAGCAGATTTCCAGAAGGAGGCTACGAGCAGTACTTC. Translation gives CASRFPEGGYEQYF.

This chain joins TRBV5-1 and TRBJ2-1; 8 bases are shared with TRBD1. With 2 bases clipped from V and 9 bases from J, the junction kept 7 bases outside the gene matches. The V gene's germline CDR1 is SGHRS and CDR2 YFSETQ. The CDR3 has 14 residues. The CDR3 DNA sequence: TGCGCCAGCAGCTTACGACCCCAGGGGGCTGAGCAGTTCTTC. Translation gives CASSLRPQGAEQFF.

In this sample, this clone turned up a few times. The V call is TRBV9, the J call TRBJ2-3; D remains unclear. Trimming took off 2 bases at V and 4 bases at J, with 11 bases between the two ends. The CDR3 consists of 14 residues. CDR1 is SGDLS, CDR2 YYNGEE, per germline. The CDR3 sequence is CASSVGSSADTQYF. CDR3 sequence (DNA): TGTGCCAGCAGCGTGGGTAGCAGCGCAGATACGCAGTATTTT.

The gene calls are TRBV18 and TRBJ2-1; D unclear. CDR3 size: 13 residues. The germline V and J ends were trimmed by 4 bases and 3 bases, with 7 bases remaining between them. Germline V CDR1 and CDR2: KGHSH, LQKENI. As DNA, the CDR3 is TGTGCCAGCTCACGCCAGGTCTACAATGAGCAGTTCTTC. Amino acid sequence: CASSRQVYNEQFF.

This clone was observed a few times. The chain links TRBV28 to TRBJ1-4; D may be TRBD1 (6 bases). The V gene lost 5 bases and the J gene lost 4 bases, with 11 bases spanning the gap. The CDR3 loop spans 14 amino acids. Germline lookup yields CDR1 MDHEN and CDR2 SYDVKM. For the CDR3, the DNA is TGTGCCAGCAGTCCTCGGACAGTTAATGAAAAACTGTTTTTT. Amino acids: CASSPRTVNEKLFF.

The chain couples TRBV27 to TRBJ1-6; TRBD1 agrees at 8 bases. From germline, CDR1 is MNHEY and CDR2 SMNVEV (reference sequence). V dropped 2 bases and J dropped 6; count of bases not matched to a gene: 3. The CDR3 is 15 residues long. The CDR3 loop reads CASSLTGQGNSPLHF. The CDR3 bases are TGTGCCAGCAGTTTAACCGGACAGGGTAATTCACCCCTCCACTTT.

CDR3 sequence: CASSSGGPPFYGYTF. The CDR3 DNA follows: TGTGCCAGCAGTTCGGGGGGACCTCCCTTCTATGGCTACACCTTC. The gene calls are TRBV28 and TRBJ1-2; D possibly corresponds to TRBD1 (5 bases). The CDR3 spans 15 residues. Trimming took 4 bases from V and 4 from J, leaving 16 bases between them. From germline, CDR1 is MDHEN and CDR2 SYDVKM.

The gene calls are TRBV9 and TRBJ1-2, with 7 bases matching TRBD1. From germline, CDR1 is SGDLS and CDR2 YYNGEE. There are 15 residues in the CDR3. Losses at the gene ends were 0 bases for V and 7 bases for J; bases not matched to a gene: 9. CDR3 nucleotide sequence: TGTGCCAGCAGCGTAGGTCAACAGGGGTTAAGTGGCTACACCTTC. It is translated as CASSVGQQGLSGYTF.

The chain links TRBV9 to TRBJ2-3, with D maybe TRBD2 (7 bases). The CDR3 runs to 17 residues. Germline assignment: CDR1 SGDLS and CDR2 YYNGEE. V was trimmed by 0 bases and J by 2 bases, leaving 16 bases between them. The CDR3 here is CASSVAGGPLPTDTQYF. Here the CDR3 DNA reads TGTGCCAGCAGCGTAGCGGGGGGCCCCCTTCCCACAGATACGCAGTATTTT.

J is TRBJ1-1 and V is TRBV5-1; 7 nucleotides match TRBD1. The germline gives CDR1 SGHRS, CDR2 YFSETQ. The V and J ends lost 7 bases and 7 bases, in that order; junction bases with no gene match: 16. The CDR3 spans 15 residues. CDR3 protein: CASGLSGSRDSEAFF. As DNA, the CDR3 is TGCGCCAGCGGTTTAAGTGGGAGTCGGGACAGTGAAGCTTTCTTT.

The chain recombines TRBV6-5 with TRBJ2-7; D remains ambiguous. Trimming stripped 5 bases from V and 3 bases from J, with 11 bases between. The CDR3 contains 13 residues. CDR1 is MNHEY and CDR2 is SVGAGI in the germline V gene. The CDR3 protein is CASSRQAHYEQYF. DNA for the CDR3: TGTGCCAGCAGTAGGCAGGCCCACTACGAGCAGTACTTC.

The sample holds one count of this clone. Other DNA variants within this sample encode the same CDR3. The CDR3 coding sequence is TGTGCCAGCAGGACGGGACAGGTATCCTACGAGCAGTACTTC. It translates to CASRTGQVSYEQYF. This sequence joins TRBV2 and TRBJ2-7; 8 nucleotides agree with TRBD1. The CDR3 sequence is 14 residues long. V lost 6 bases and J lost 1; bases outside the gene matches: 5. Germline V gives CDR1 SNHLY, CDR2 FYNNEI.

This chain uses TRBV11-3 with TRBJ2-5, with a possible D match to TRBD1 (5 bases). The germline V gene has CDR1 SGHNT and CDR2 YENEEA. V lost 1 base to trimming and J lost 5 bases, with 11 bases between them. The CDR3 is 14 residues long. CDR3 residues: CASSLGQGWETQYF. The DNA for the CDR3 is TGTGCCAGCAGCTTAGGCCAGGGCTGGGAGACCCAGTACTTC.

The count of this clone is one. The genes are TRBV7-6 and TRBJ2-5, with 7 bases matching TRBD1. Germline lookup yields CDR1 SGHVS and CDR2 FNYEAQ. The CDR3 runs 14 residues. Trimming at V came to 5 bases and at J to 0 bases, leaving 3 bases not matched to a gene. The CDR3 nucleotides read TGTGCCAGCAGCGTGGGGACAGACCAAGAGACCCAGTACTTC. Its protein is CASSVGTDQETQYF. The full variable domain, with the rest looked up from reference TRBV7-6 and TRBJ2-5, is GAGVSQSPRYKVTKRGQDVALRCDPISGHVSLYWYRQALGQGPEFLTYFNYEAQQDKSGLPNDRFSAERPEGSISTLTIQRTEQRDSAMYRCASSVGTDQETQYFGPGTRLLVL.

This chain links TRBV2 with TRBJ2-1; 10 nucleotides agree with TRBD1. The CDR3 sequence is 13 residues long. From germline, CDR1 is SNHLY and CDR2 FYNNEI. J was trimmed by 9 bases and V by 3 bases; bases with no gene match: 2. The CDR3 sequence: CASSEGTGAEQFF. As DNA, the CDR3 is TGTGCCAGCAGTGAGGGGACAGGGGCTGAGCAGTTCTTC.

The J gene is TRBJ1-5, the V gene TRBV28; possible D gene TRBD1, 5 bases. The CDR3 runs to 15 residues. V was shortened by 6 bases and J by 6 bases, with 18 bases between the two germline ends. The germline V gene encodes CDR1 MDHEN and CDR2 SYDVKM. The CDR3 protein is CASSPRGGISQPQHF. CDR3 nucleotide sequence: TGTGCCAGCAGCCCCCGGGGCGGGATAAGTCAGCCCCAGCATTTT.

CDR3 sequence: CATEASGNTIYF. In DNA, the CDR3 is TGTGCCACCGAGGCTTCTGGAAACACCATATATTTT. The V gene is TRBV3-1 (or the pseudogene TRBV3-2), the J gene TRBJ1-3; no definite D call. In germline, CDR1 is LGHDT, CDR2 YNNKEL (reference sequence). This CDR3 region has 12 residues. Deletions cut 10 bases from V and 1 base from J, with 8 bases between.

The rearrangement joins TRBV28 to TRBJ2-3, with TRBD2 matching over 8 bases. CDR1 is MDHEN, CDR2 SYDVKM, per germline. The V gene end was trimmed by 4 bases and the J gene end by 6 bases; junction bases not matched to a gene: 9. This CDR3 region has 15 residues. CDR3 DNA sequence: TGTGCCAGCAGTTATTCCACTAGCGGAAGCGATACGCAGTATTTT. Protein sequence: CASSYSTSGSDTQYF.

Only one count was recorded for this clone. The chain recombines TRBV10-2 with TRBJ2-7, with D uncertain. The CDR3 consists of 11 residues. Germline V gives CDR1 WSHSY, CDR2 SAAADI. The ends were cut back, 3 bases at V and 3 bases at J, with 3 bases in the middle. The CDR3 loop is CASSDSYEQYF. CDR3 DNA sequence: TGCGCCAGCAGTGACAGCTACGAGCAGTACTTC.